The 8 T cell receptor beta chains presented below share a single source sample, sequenced in a study of OX40 agonist ivuxolimab in advanced cancers. The library was prepared using the immunoSEQ multiplex PCR assay. TCRdb's version of the immuneACCESS table is confined to in-frame rearrangements and falls short of the full clone set. An unresolved V gene accounts for under half of the shortfall where checked; the remainder is of unknown origin. This sample gives under 85,000 clones in total; 90% of them show up just once. The ten most abundant clones make up 0.55% to 0.7% of the sample. The specimen comprised CD4+ or CD8+ T cells sorted from blood, sampled in a trial of the OX40 agonist ivuxolimab. The receptor set was obtained from an adult with an advanced solid tumor such as melanoma, head and neck, liver or kidney cancer.

The chain is built from TRBV4-3 and TRBJ2-1; no firm D call. CDR1 and CDR2 from the germline V gene are LGHNA and YSLEER. The CDR3 extends over 16 amino acids. V gave up 2 bases and J gave up 0 bases, with 11 bases separating them. The CDR3 nucleotides are TGCGCCAGCAGCCAACATGCGGCCAACTCCTACAATGAGCAGTTCTTC. Its protein product is CASSQHAANSYNEQFF.

The CDR3 loop is CASSPQKSSSYNEQFF. As DNA, the CDR3 is TGTGCCAGCAGCCCCCAGAAAAGTAGTTCCTACAATGAGCAGTTCTTC. The V call is TRBV21-1, the J call TRBJ2-1. TRBV21-1 is shown as a pseudogene. The CDR3 is made up of 16 amino acids.

The chain uses TRBV28 and TRBJ2-1; TRBD2 aligns across 13 bases. Germline values: CDR1 MDHEN, CDR2 SYDVKM. Trimming at V came to 5 bases and at J to 5 bases, leaving 9 bases not matched to a gene. This CDR3 is 17 amino acids long. CDR3 region: CASSHGLAGAKNNEQFF. CDR3 bases: TGTGCCAGCAGTCATGGACTAGCGGGAGCCAAGAACAATGAGCAGTTCTTC.

The J gene is TRBJ1-2, the V gene TRBV19; D perhaps matches TRBD1 (6 bases). The V gene lost 4 bases and the J gene lost 7 bases, with 19 bases spanning the gap. The CDR3 sequence is 15 residues long. Looked up from germline, CDR1 is LNHDA and CDR2 is SQIVND (reference sequence). The CDR3 DNA sequence: TGTGCCAGTAGTAGAAGTGCAGGGGTCGCGAGTGGCTACACCTTC. This gives the protein CASSRSAGVASGYTF.

This clone has only one observation. The chain is built from TRBV9 and TRBJ2-1, with TRBD1 identical over 7 bases. Trimming removed 2 bases from V and 0 bases from J; junction bases left unmatched: 8. Looked up from germline, CDR1 is SGDLS and CDR2 is YYNGEE. The CDR3 is 17 amino acids. The DNA of the CDR3 is TGTGCCAGCAGCGTTGCCGGGGACAGTATCTCCTACAATGAGCAGTTCTTC. Residues: CASSVAGDSISYNEQFF.

The chain links TRBV28 to TRBJ2-2, with 8 bases lining up with TRBD1. Trimming cost V 11 bases and J 3 bases; bases outside gene matches: 14. Per germline, CDR1 MDHEN and CDR2 SYDVKM. The CDR3 spans 16 residues. CDR3 protein: CASKGQGAGDTGELFF. As DNA, the CDR3 is TGTGCCTCTAAAGGGCAGGGGGCCGGCGACACCGGGGAGCTGTTTTTT.

This rearrangement joins TRBV7-2 to TRBJ2-5, with 11 bases aligning to TRBD2. The V gene end was trimmed by 5 bases and the J gene end by 3 bases; junction bases not matched to a gene: 8. Germline CDR1 SGHTA, CDR2 FQGNSA. This CDR3 region has 16 residues. The chain's CDR3 is CASSPRLAGYKETQYF. CDR3 nucleotide sequence: TGTGCCAGCAGCCCACGACTAGCGGGGTACAAAGAGACCCAGTACTTC.

This clone was seen only once. The V gene is TRBV5-1, the J gene TRBJ2-1; D may correspond to TRBD1 or TRBD2 (5 bases each). Germline V gene data show CDR1 as SGHRS and CDR2 as YFSETQ. V dropped 0 bases and J dropped 2 bases, with 18 bases sitting between them. CDR3 length: 18 residues. The CDR3 nucleotides read TGCGCCAGCAGCTTGGCCTTGGGTGGGACGGTCCCCTACAATGAGCAGTTCTTC. This gives the protein CASSLALGGTVPYNEQFF. The full variable domain, completed using reference TRBV5-1 and TRBJ2-1, is KAGVTQTPRYLIKTRGQQVTLSCSPISGHRSVSWYQQTPGQGLQFLFEYFSETQRNKGNFPGRFSGRQFSNSRSEMNVSTLELGDSALYLCASSLALGGTVPYNEQFFGPGTRLTVL.